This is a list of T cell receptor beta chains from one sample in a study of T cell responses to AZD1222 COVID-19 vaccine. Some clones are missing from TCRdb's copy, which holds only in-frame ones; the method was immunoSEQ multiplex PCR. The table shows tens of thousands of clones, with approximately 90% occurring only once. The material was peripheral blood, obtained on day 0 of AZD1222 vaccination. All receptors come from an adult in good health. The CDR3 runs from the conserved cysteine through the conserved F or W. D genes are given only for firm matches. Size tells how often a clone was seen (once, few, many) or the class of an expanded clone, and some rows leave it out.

cdr3_aa: CASSWEGGQPQHF; cdr3_nt: TGTGCCAGCAGCTGGGAGGGGGGCCAGCCCCAGCATTTT; j_call: TRBJ1-5; v_call: TRBV7-8; clone_size: -; d_call: -
cdr3_aa: CASSPLGRSNTGELFF; cdr3_nt: TGCGCCAGCAGCCCATTGGGGCGGTCAAACACCGGGGAGCTGTTTTTT; j_call: TRBJ2-2; v_call: TRBV5-1; clone_size: -; d_call: -
cdr3_aa: CASSPDRFYGYTF; cdr3_nt: TGTGCCAGCAGCCCGGACAGGTTCTATGGCTACACCTTC; j_call: TRBJ1-2; v_call: TRBV7-3; clone_size: -; d_call: TRBD1
cdr3_aa: CASSREWGGPEQFF; cdr3_nt: TGCGCCAGCAGCCGAGAATGGGGGGGCCCTGAGCAGTTCTTC; j_call: TRBJ2-1; v_call: TRBV4-1; clone_size: -; d_call: -
cdr3_aa: CASSLRGNTEAFF; cdr3_nt: TGTGCTAGCAGCTTAAGGGGTAACACTGAAGCTTTCTTT; j_call: TRBJ1-1; v_call: TRBV7-7; clone_size: -; d_call: -
cdr3_aa: CATRWGTTEAFF; cdr3_nt: TGTGCCACCAGGTGGGGGACGACTGAAGCTTTCTTT; j_call: TRBJ1-1; v_call: TRBV12-3/TRBV12-4; clone_size: few; d_call: -
cdr3_aa: CASSQEESSGNTIYF; cdr3_nt: TGCGCCAGCAGCCAGGAGGAGAGCTCTGGAAACACCATATATTTT; j_call: TRBJ1-3; v_call: TRBV4-3; clone_size: -; d_call: -
cdr3_aa: CAISDRLGTASSYEQYF; cdr3_nt: TGTGCCATCAGTGACCGACTCGGGACTGCGAGCTCCTACGAGCAGTACTTC; j_call: TRBJ2-7; v_call: TRBV10-3; clone_size: -; d_call: -
cdr3_aa: CASSILPDRATEAFF; cdr3_nt: TGTGCCAGCAGTATACTCCCGGACAGGGCCACTGAAGCTTTCTTT; j_call: TRBJ1-1; v_call: TRBV27; clone_size: once; d_call: TRBD1
cdr3_aa: CATSRIPDSSYNSPLHF; cdr3_nt: TGTGCCACCAGCAGAATACCAGATAGCTCCTATAATTCACCCCTCCACTTT; j_call: TRBJ1-6; v_call: TRBV15; clone_size: -; d_call: -
cdr3_aa: CASRRSGTGLNQPQHF; cdr3_nt: TGTGCCAGCAGGCGATCCGGGACAGGGCTCAATCAGCCCCAGCATTTT; j_call: TRBJ1-5; v_call: TRBV6-6; clone_size: -; d_call: TRBD1
cdr3_aa: CASSYSHRTLSYEQYF; cdr3_nt: TGTGCCAGCAGTTACTCACACCGGACCCTGAGCTACGAGCAGTACTTC; j_call: TRBJ2-7; v_call: TRBV6-2/TRBV6-3; clone_size: -; d_call: -
cdr3_aa: CASSLSTGGTEAFF; cdr3_nt: TGCGCCAGCAGCCTTTCGACCGGGGGCACTGAAGCTTTCTTT; j_call: TRBJ1-1; v_call: TRBV4-3; clone_size: once; d_call: -
cdr3_aa: CASSYSGQGSGNTIYF; cdr3_nt: TGTGCCAGCAGTTACTCGGGACAGGGCTCTGGAAACACCATATATTTT; j_call: TRBJ1-3; v_call: TRBV6-5; clone_size: -; d_call: TRBD1
cdr3_aa: CASKQSGSSYEQYF; cdr3_nt: TGTGCCAGCAAACAGTCAGGGAGCTCCTACGAGCAGTACTTC; j_call: TRBJ2-7; v_call: TRBV6-5; clone_size: -; d_call: -
cdr3_aa: CASSSGSSPLHF; cdr3_nt: TGTGCCAGCTCCTCGGGGAGTTCACCCCTCCACTTT; j_call: TRBJ1-6; v_call: TRBV6-6; clone_size: -; d_call: -
cdr3_aa: CASSLTGAEQYF; cdr3_nt: TGTGCCAGCAGCCTAACGGGCGCCGAGCAGTACTTC; j_call: TRBJ2-7; v_call: TRBV12-3/TRBV12-4; clone_size: -; d_call: -
cdr3_aa: CASSLGQPTYEQYF; cdr3_nt: TGCGCCAGCAGCTTGGGGCAGCCCACCTACGAGCAGTACTTC; j_call: TRBJ2-7; v_call: TRBV5-1; clone_size: -; d_call: -
cdr3_aa: CASSWADPSSGNTIYF; cdr3_nt: TGTGCCAGCAGTTGGGCAGACCCCTCCTCTGGAAACACCATATATTTT; j_call: TRBJ1-3; v_call: TRBV27; clone_size: -; d_call: -
cdr3_aa: CASSFLQGTYEQYF; cdr3_nt: TGTGCCAGCAGCTTTCTACAGGGGACCTACGAGCAGTACTTC; j_call: TRBJ2-7; v_call: TRBV5-6; clone_size: -; d_call: TRBD1
cdr3_aa: CASSLSYGTDNSGELFF; cdr3_nt: TGTGCCAGCAGCTTATCTTACGGGACAGATAACTCCGGGGAGCTGTTTTTT; j_call: TRBJ2-2; v_call: TRBV5-8; clone_size: -; d_call: TRBD1
cdr3_aa: CASSLANQETQYF; cdr3_nt: TGTGCCAGCAGCTTAGCCAACCAAGAGACCCAGTACTTC; j_call: TRBJ2-5; v_call: TRBV7-9; clone_size: -; d_call: -
cdr3_aa: CASSPSRAGGYTQYF; cdr3_nt: TGTGCCAGCTCACCAAGTAGAGCGGGGGGGTACACGCAGTATTTT; j_call: TRBJ2-3; v_call: TRBV18; clone_size: -; d_call: TRBD2
cdr3_aa: CASSQGVGDIYSYEQYF; cdr3_nt: TGCGCCAGCAGCCAAGGTGTAGGGGACATCTACTCCTACGAGCAGTACTTC; j_call: TRBJ2-7; v_call: TRBV4-1; clone_size: -; d_call: -
cdr3_aa: CASSSAPETQYF; cdr3_nt: TGTGCCAGCAGCTCGGCCCCTGAGACCCAGTACTTC; j_call: TRBJ2-5; v_call: TRBV7-9; clone_size: -; d_call: -
cdr3_aa: CASSPGGGSSTGELFF; cdr3_nt: TGTGCCAGCAGCCCCGGGGGGGGTAGTAGTACCGGGGAGCTGTTTTTT; j_call: TRBJ2-2; v_call: TRBV7-3; clone_size: -; d_call: TRBD2
cdr3_aa: CASSFQRDTGELFF; cdr3_nt: TGTGCCAGCAGCTTCCAGCGGGACACCGGGGAGCTGTTTTTT; j_call: TRBJ2-2; v_call: TRBV7-2; clone_size: once; d_call: -
cdr3_aa: CASSLGTGNTIYF; cdr3_nt: TGTGCCAGCAGCTTGGGCACTGGAAACACCATATATTTT; j_call: TRBJ1-3; v_call: TRBV11-1; clone_size: -; d_call: -
cdr3_aa: CASSPQEGFYEQYF; cdr3_nt: TGTGCCAGCTCACCTCAAGAGGGGTTCTACGAGCAGTACTTC; j_call: TRBJ2-7; v_call: TRBV18; clone_size: -; d_call: -
cdr3_aa: CASTQAPNEQFF; cdr3_nt: TGTGCCAGCACCCAGGCACCCAATGAGCAGTTCTTC; j_call: TRBJ2-1; v_call: TRBV6-5; clone_size: -; d_call: -
cdr3_aa: CASTIQGNQDYGYTF; cdr3_nt: TGTGCCAGCACTATACAGGGAAACCAGGACTATGGCTACACCTTC; j_call: TRBJ1-2; v_call: TRBV19; clone_size: -; d_call: -
cdr3_aa: CASSSGGQGAFF; cdr3_nt: TGTGCCAGCAGTTCCGGTGGACAGGGGGCTTTCTTT; j_call: TRBJ1-1; v_call: TRBV28; clone_size: -; d_call: TRBD1
cdr3_aa: CASSQELGSHSPLHF; cdr3_nt: TGCGCCAGCAGCCAAGAGCTTGGTTCGCATTCACCCCTCCACTTT; j_call: TRBJ1-6; v_call: TRBV4-3; clone_size: -; d_call: -
cdr3_aa: CASSPGALNTEAFF; cdr3_nt: TGTGCCAGCAGTCCGGGCGCACTGAACACTGAAGCTTTCTTT; j_call: TRBJ1-1; v_call: TRBV28; clone_size: -; d_call: -
cdr3_aa: CASSYMMTSGEKGDTQYF; cdr3_nt: TGTGCCAGCAGTTATATGATGACTAGCGGGGAAAAAGGGGATACGCAGTATTTT; j_call: TRBJ2-3; v_call: TRBV6-2/TRBV6-3; clone_size: -; d_call: TRBD2